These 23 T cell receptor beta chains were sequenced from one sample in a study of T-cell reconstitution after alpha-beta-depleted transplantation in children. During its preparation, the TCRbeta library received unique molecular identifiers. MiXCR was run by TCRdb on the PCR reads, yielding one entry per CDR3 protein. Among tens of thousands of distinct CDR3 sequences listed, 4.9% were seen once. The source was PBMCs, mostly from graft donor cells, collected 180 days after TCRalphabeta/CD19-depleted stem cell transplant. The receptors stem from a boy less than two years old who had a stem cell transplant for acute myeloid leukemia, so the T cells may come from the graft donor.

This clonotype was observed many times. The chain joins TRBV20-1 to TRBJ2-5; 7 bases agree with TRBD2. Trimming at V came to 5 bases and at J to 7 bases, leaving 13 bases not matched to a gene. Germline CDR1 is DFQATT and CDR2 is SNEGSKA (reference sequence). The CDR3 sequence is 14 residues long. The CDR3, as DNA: TGCAGTGCTGTACCCCTAGGGAGGGAAGGGACCCAGTACTTC. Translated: CSAVPLGREGTQYF.

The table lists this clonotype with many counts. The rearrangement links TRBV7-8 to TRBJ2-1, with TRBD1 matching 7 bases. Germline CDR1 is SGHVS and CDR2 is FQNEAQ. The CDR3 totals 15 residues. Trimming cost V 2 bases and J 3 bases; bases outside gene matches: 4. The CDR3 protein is CASSLRTGIYNEQFF. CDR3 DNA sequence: TGTGCCAGCAGCTTAAGGACAGGTATCTACAATGAGCAGTTCTTC.

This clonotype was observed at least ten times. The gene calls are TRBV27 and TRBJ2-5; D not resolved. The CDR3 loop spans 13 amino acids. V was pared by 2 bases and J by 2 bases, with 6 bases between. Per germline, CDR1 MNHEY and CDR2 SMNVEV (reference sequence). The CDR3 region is CASSLTPQETQYF. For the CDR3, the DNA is TGTGCCAGCAGTTTAACCCCTCAAGAGACCCAGTACTTC.

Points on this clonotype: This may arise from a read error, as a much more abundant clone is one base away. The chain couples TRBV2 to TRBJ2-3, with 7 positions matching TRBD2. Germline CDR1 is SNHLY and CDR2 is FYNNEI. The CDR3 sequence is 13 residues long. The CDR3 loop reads CASKLARGDMQYF. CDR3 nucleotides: TGTGCCAGCAAACTAGCGAGAGGTGATATGCAGTATTTT. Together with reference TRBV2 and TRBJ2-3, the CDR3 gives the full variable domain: EPEVTQTPSHQVTQMGQEVILRCVPISNHLYFYWYRQILGQKVEFLVSFYNNEISEKSEIFDDQFSVERPDGSNFTLKIRSTKLEDSAMYFCASKLARGDMQYFGPGTRLTVL.

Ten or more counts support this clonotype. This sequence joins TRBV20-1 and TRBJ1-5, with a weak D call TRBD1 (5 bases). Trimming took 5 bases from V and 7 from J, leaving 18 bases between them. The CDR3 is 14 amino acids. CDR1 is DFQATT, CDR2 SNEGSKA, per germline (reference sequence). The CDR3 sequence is CSASPAGLGQPQHF. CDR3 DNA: TGCAGTGCTTCGCCGGCGGGGCTGGGACAGCCCCAGCATTTT.

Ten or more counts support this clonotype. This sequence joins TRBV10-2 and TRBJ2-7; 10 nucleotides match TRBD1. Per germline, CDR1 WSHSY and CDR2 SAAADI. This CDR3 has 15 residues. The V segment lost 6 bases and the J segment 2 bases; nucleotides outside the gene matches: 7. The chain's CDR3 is CASRPAGTGAYEQYV. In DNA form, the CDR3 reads TGCGCCAGCAGGCCCGCCGGGACAGGGGCCTACGAGCAGTACGTC.

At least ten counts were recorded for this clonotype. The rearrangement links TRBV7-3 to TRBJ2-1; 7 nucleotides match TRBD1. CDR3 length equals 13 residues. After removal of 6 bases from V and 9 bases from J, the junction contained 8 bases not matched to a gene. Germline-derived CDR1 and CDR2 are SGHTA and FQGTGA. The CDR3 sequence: CASSLDRESEQFF. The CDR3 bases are TGTGCCAGCAGTCTAGACAGGGAGAGTGAGCAGTTCTTC.

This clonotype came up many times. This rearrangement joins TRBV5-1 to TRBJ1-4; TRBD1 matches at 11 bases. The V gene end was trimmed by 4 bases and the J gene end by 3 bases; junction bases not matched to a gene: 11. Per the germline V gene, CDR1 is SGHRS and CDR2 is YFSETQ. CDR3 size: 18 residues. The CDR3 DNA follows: TGCGCCAGCAGCGTGGGACAGGGGGTTCTGTGGTCTAATGAAAAACTGTTTTTT. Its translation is CASSVGQGVLWSNEKLFF. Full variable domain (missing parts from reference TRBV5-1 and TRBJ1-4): KAGVTQTPRYLIKTRGQQVTLSCSPISGHRSVSWYQQTPGQGLQFLFEYFSETQRNKGNFPGRFSGRQFSNSRSEMNVSTLELGDSALYLCASSVGQGVLWSNEKLFFGSGTQLSVL.

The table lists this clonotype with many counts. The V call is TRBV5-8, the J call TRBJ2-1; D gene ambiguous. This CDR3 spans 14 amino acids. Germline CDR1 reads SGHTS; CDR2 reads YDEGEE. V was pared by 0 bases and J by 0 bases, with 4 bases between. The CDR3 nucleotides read TGTGCCAGCAGCTTGGGGAGCTCCTACAATGAGCAGTTCTTC. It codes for CASSLGSSYNEQFF.

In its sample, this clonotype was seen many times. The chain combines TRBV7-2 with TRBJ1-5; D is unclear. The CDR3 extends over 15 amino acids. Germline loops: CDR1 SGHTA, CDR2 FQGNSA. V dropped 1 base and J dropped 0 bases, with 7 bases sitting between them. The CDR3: CASSLGRFSNQPQHF. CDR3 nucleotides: TGTGCCAGCAGCTTAGGCAGATTTAGCAATCAGCCCCAGCATTTT.

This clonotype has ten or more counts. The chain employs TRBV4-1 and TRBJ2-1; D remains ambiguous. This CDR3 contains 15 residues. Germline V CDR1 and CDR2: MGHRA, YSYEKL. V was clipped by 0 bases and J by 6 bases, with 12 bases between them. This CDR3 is CASSQEERATNEQFF. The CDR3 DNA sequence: TGCGCCAGCAGCCAAGAGGAACGAGCAACCAATGAGCAGTTCTTC.

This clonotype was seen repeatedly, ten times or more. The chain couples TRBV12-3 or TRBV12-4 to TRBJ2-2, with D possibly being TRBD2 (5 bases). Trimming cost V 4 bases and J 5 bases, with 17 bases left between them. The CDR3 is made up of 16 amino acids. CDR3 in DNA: TGTGCCAGCAGTTCCTCTTCGGCGGGTGAAACCGGGGAGCTGTTTTTT. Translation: CASSSSSAGETGELFF.

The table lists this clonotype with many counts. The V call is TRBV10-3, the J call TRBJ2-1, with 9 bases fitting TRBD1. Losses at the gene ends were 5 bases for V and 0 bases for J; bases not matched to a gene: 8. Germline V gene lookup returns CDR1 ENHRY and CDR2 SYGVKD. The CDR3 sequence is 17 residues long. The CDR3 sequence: CAISPGQGFRSYNEQFF. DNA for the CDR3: TGTGCCATCAGTCCGGGACAGGGCTTTCGCTCCTACAATGAGCAGTTCTTC.

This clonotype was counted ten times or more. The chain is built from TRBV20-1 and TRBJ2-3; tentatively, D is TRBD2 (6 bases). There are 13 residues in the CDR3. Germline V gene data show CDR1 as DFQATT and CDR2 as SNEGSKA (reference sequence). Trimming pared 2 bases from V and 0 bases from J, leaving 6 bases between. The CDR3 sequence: CSARRGSTDTQYF. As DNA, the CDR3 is TGCAGTGCTAGACGGGGGAGCACAGATACGCAGTATTTT.

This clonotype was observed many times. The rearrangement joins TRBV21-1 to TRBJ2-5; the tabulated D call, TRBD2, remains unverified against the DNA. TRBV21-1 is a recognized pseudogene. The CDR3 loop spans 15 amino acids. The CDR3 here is CASSIRLAVQETQYF. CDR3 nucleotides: TGTGCCAGCAGCATAAGACTAGCGGTCCAAGAGACCCAGTACTTC.

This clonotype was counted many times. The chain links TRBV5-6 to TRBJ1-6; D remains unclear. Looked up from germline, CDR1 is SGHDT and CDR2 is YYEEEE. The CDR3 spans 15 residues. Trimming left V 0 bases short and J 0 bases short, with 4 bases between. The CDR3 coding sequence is TGTGCCAGCAGCTTGGACAGCTCCTATAATTCACCCCTCCACTTT. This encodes CASSLDSSYNSPLHF.

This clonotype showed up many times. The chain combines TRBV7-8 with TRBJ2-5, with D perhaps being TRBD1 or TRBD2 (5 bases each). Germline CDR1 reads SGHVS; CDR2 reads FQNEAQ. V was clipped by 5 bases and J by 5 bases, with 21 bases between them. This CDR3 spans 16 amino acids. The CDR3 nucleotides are TGTGCCAGCAGCCGGGGCCAGGCGTATGTAGGGGAGACCCAGTACTTC. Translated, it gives CASSRGQAYVGETQYF.

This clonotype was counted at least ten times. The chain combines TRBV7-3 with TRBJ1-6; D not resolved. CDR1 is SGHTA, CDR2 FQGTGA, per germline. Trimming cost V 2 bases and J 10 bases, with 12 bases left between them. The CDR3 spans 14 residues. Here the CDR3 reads CASSLSGPGSPLHF. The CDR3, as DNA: TGTGCCAGCAGCTTATCCGGGCCGGGCTCACCCCTCCACTTT. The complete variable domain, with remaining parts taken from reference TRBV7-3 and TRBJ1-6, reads GAGVSQTPSNKVTEKGKYVELRCDPISGHTALYWYRQSLGQGPEFLIYFQGTGAADDSGLPNDRFFAVRPEGSVSTLKIQRTERGDSAVYLCASSLSGPGSPLHFGNGTRLTVT.

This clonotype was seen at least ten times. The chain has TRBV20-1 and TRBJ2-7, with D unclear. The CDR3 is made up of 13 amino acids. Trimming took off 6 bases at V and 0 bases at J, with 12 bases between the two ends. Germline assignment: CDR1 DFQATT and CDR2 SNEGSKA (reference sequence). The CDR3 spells CSARPFGSYEQYF. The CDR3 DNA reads TGCAGTGCCAGGCCCTTTGGCTCCTACGAGCAGTACTTC.

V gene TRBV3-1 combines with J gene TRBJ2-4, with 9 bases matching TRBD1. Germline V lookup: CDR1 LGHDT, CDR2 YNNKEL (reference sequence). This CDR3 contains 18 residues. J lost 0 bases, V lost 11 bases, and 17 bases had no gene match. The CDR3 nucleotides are TGTGCCTGCACCTTACGACCCGGGACAGGGCTAGCCAAAAACATTCAGTACTTC. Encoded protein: CACTLRPGTGLAKNIQYF.

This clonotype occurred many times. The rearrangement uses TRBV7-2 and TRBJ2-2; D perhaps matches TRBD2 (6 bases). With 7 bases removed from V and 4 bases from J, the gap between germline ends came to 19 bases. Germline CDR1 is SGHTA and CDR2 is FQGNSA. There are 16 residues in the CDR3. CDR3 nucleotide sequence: TGTGCCAGCACTGGACCGGGGGAAGGAGGCACCGGGGAGCTGTTTTTT. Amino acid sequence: CASTGPGEGGTGELFF. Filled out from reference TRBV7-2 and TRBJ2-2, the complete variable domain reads GAGVSQSPSNKVTEKGKDVELRCDPISGHTALYWYRQSLGQGLEFLIYFQGNSAPDKSGLPSDRFSAERTGGSVSTLTIQRTQQEDSAVYLCASTGPGEGGTGELFFGEGSRLTVL.

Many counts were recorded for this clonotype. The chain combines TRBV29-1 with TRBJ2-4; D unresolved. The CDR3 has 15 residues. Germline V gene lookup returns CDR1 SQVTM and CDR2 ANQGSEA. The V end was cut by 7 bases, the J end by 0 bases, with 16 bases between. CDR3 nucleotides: TGCAGCGCTGCCCCCTCTGGTTTAGCCAAAAACATTCAGTACTTC. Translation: CSAAPSGLAKNIQYF.

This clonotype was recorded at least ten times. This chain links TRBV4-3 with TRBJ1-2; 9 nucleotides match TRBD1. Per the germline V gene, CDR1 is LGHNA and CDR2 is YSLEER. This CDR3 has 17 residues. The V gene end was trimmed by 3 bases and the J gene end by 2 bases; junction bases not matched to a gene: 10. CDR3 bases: TGCGCCAGCAGCCATCAGCCAAGGACAGGGGCAAACTATGGCTACACCTTC. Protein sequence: CASSHQPRTGANYGYTF.